Listed below are T cell receptor beta chains from one sample, sequenced in a study of T-cell reconstitution after alpha-beta-depleted transplantation in children. Via MiXCR, TCRdb re-called the PCR reads, giving one row per CDR3 protein. The sample lists about 260,000 distinct CDR3 sequences, just under 8.5% occurring once. Sequences were derived from PBMCs, mostly from graft donor cells, sampled 180 days after TCRalphabeta/CD19-depleted stem cell transplant. The origin of the receptors is a male patient younger than 18 who had a stem cell transplant for acute lymphoblastic leukemia, so the T cells may come from the graft donor. CDR3s include the opening cysteine and the closing phenylalanine or tryptophan. Each record gives: clone size, D gene, V gene, J gene, CDR3 DNA, CDR3 protein. A D gene is named only where the DNA matches it firmly. Size values are once, few and many counts, or a class for expanded clones, and some rows have none.

>many|NA|TRBV4-3|TRBJ2-1
TGCGCCAGCAGCCAAGATCGGAGCGGCTACAATGAGCAGTTCTTC
CASSQDRSGYNEQFF
>many|NA|TRBV7-8|TRBJ2-7
TGTGCCAGCAGCTTCCAAAACAGGGCCCCTCTTACCTACGAGCAGTACTTC
CASSFQNRAPLTYEQYF
>many|TRBD1|TRBV5-8|TRBJ2-3
TGTGCCAGCAGCCCCTTGTGGGACAGGGGAGGAGATACGCAGTATTTT
CASSPLWDRGGDTQYF
>many|TRBD2|TRBV28|TRBJ2-7
TGTGCCAGCAGTTCTAGCGGGAGGTCCCCCTACGAGCAGTACTTC
CASSSSGRSPYEQYF
>many|TRBD2|TRBV6-5|TRBJ2-7
TGTGCCAGTCATACTAGCGGAGCCTACTACGAGCAGTACTTC
CASHTSGAYYEQYF
>many|TRBD2|TRBV10-3|TRBJ2-1
TGTGCCATCAGTGAGGCGACTAGCTGGTACAATGAGCAGTTCTTC
CAISEATSWYNEQFF
>many|NA|TRBV5-1|TRBJ2-5
TGCGCCAGCAGTCCGGACAACCAAGAGACCCAGTACTTC
CASSPDNQETQYF
>many|TRBD2|TRBV20-1|TRBJ2-7
TGCAGTGCTAGAAGAGATGGGAGGGCCTACGAGCAGTACTTC
CSARRDGRAYEQYF
>many|TRBD1|TRBV5-1|TRBJ1-6
TGCGCCAGCAGCTTGGTGACAGGGAGGAGCCGGGATTCACCCCTCCACTTT
CASSLVTGRSRDSPLHF
>NA|NA|TRBV29-1|TRBJ2-1
TGCAGCGTTGAAAAAGGGGGGGCAGATTACAATGAGCAGTTCTTC
CSVEKGGADYNEQFF
>many|NA|TRBV5-1|TRBJ2-3
TGCGCCAGCAGCTTGGACAGGGAGGCAGATACGCAGTATTTT
CASSLDREADTQYF
>many|NA|TRBV29-1|TRBJ1-2
TGCAGCGTCGGTGGCAGCTATGGCTACACCTTC
CSVGGSYGYTF
>many|TRBD2|TRBV6-5|TRBJ2-3
TGTGCCAGCAGTTACTTGGGACTAGCGGGAGCCACAGATACGCAGTATTTT
CASSYLGLAGATDTQYF
>many|TRBD1|TRBV24-1|TRBJ1-5
TGTGCCACCAGTGACGGGGACAGGGTACGTAGGCATTTT
CATSDGDRVRRHF